A selection of T cell receptor beta chains follows, all from one sample in a study of chronic HIV infection and antiretroviral therapy. TCRdb passed the 5' RACE reads through MiXCR, listing each CDR3 protein once. The sample shows roughly 48,000 distinct CDR3 sequences, 19% of them seen only once. The sequencing sample was made of peripheral blood. The receptors stem from an adult who had HIV and had not received antiretroviral therapy, or was an uninfected healthy control (not recorded which). Both conserved end residues are part of each CDR3. Size values are once, few and many counts, or a class for expanded clones, and some rows have none.

abundance	j_gene	len	v_gene	CDR3aa
few	TRBJ2-7	12	TRBV20-1	CSARPAGSEQYF
few	TRBJ2-2	15	TRBV9	CASSPLWGNTGELFF
few	TRBJ1-2	15	TRBV4-1	CASKGTESLFSGYTF
many	TRBJ1-5	14	TRBV18	CASSPGTGNQPQHF
few	TRBJ2-5	16	TRBV6-2/TRBV6-3	CASSPRVWGRAETQYF
.	TRBJ2-3	14	TRBV29-1	CSVKRTGGADTQYF
few	TRBJ1-2	12	TRBV7-9	CASSLITEGYTF
.	TRBJ1-2	15	TRBV20-1	CSANKQGGTNYGYTF
few	TRBJ2-2	17	TRBV28	CASSFLRGGGPAGELFF
.	TRBJ2-5	11	TRBV28	CASSLAETQYF
.	TRBJ1-2	13	TRBV28	CASKTRVANGYTF
medium-sized	TRBJ1-1	13	TRBV7-2	CASSSYKNTEAFF
.	TRBJ2-1	12	TRBV7-9	CASREEYNEQFF
few	TRBJ1-1	15	TRBV6-5	CASSYRGGKNTEAFF
.	TRBJ2-7	12	TRBV5-4	CASSLRGYEQYF
.	TRBJ2-2	14	TRBV5-1	CASNDLDFPEELFF
.	TRBJ2-2	18	TRBV28	CASSFGSWREANTGELFF
few	TRBJ2-7	12	TRBV29-1	CSVEDQGTEQYF
many	TRBJ2-7	13	TRBV6-5	CASRTHSTYEQYF
.	TRBJ2-3	11	TRBV28	CASKKTDTQYF
.	TRBJ2-3	18	TRBV7-8	CASSPPTGPFILTDTQYF
few	TRBJ2-5	12	TRBV20-1	CSARRLRETQYF
.	TRBJ1-5	13	TRBV4-1	CASSPHGAQPQHF
few	TRBJ2-5	14	TRBV10-3	CAISTHRAKETQYF
few	TRBJ2-1	13	TRBV7-2	CASSFSSGMVQFF
few	TRBJ1-4	13	TRBV5-1	CASSMGTAEKLFF
few	TRBJ2-3	13	TRBV20-1	CSARTGITDTQYF